Shown below are 27 T cell receptor beta chains from a single sample sequenced in a study of cytomegalovirus exposure and HLA in healthy donors. The study ran its PCR with 60 Vbeta and 13 Jbeta primers. TCRdb's table, derived via immunoSEQ multiplex PCR, lists solely in-frame clones and lacks some. The listing contains roughly 30,000 clones. Sequenced: PBMCs. These receptors all come from a woman between 40 and 50 years old in good health and CMV-seropositive.

The J gene is TRBJ1-5, the V gene TRBV30, with a tentative D call TRBD1 (5 bases). V was pared by 2 bases and J by 0 bases, with 11 bases between. CDR3 length equals 15 residues. The germline V gene has CDR1 GTSNPN and CDR2 SVGIG (reference sequence). CDR3 nucleotides: TGTGCCTGGAGTCCCGGGGGTTATAGCAATCAGCCCCAGCATTTT. Translation: CAWSPGGYSNQPQHF.

The V and J genes are TRBV19 and TRBJ1-1; 7 positions agree with TRBD1. This CDR3 has 13 residues. The V segment lost 7 bases and the J segment 1 base; nucleotides outside the gene matches: 3. Germline V CDR1 and CDR2: LNHDA, SQIVND (reference sequence). Here the CDR3 DNA reads TGTGCCAGTAACTACAGGGGGAACACTGAAGCTTTCTTT. Residues: CASNYRGNTEAFF. The variable domain in full, completed from reference TRBV19 and TRBJ1-1, reads DGGITQSPKYLFRKEGQNVTLSCEQNLNHDAMYWYRQDPGQGLRLIYYSQIVNDFQKGDIAEGYSVSREKKESFPLTVTSAQKNPTAFYLCASNYRGNTEAFFGQGTRLTVV.

The chain employs TRBV7-9 and TRBJ2-3; a possible D gene is TRBD2 (6 bases). Germline CDR1 reads SEHNR; CDR2 reads FQNEAQ (reference sequence). The V gene lost 5 bases and the J gene lost 2 bases, with 14 bases spanning the gap. This CDR3 contains 15 residues. The CDR3 nucleotides are TGTGCCAGCAGCCGGGGGTCCAGGTACACAGATACGCAGTATTTT. It yields the protein CASSRGSRYTDTQYF.

The V call is TRBV2, the J call TRBJ2-5; D may be TRBD2 (6 bases). Germline loops: CDR1 SNHLY, CDR2 FYNNEI. The CDR3 runs to 11 residues. V was shortened by 9 bases and J by 5 bases, with 10 bases between the two germline ends. CDR3 amino acids: CARAGGETQYF. The CDR3 DNA reads as TGTGCCAGAGCGGGTGGGGAGACCCAGTACTTC.

The rearrangement joins TRBV4-2 to TRBJ2-3, with D possibly being TRBD1 (7 bases). Between the trimmed V and J ends, which lost 6 bases and 6 bases, there was a span of 19 bases. The CDR3 spans 15 residues. CDR1 and CDR2 from the germline V gene are LGHNA and YNFKEQ. Written as DNA, the CDR3 is TGTGCCAGCAGGGAGGGAACAGGGGTTGTTGATACGCAGTATTTT. Protein product: CASREGTGVVDTQYF.

The chain combines TRBV19 with TRBJ2-1, with D tentatively TRBD2 (5 bases). CDR3 length: 13 amino acids. In germline, CDR1 is LNHDA, CDR2 SQIVND (reference sequence). V gave up 3 bases and J gave up 10 bases, with 13 bases separating them. This CDR3 is CASSIWGGGEQFF. CDR3 bases: TGTGCCAGTAGTATTTGGGGTGGCGGGGAGCAGTTCTTC.

J is TRBJ1-2 and V is TRBV9; D gene unclear. The CDR3 loop spans 14 amino acids. Germline V gives CDR1 SGDLS, CDR2 YYNGEE. Trimming shortened V by 0 bases and J by 7 bases, and 13 bases separated the two germline ends. CDR3 sequence (DNA): TGTGCCAGCAGCGTAGCGAATCCGAACGGTGGCTACACCTTC. Translating gives CASSVANPNGGYTF. Complete variable domain (other parts from reference TRBV9 and TRBJ1-2): DSGVTQTPKHLITATGQRVTLRCSPRSGDLSVYWYQQSLDQGLQFLIQYYNGEERAKGNILERFSAQQFPDLHSELNLSSLELGDSALYFCASSVANPNGGYTFGSGTRLTVV.

The chain uses TRBV7-9 and TRBJ2-1; D not certain. The CDR3 length is 14 residues. CDR1 and CDR2 (germline): SEHNR, FQNEAQ (reference sequence). V lost 5 bases and J lost 0, with 8 bases in between. This CDR3 is CASSRQSSYNEQFF. DNA for the CDR3: TGTGCCAGCAGCCGACAAAGCTCCTACAATGAGCAGTTCTTC. Full variable domain (missing parts from reference TRBV7-9 and TRBJ2-1): DTGVSQNPRHKITKRGQNVTFRCDPISEHNRLYWYRQTLGQGPEFLTYFQNEAQLEKSRLLSDRFSAERPKGSFSTLEIQRTEQGDSAMYLCASSRQSSYNEQFFGPGTRLTVL.

The chain employs TRBV6-5 and TRBJ1-2; TRBD1 matches 12 bases. The trim removed 0 bases at V and 3 bases at J, leaving 2 bases unmatched. The CDR3 runs 16 residues. The germline V gene has CDR1 MNHEY and CDR2 SVGAGI. The chain's CDR3 is CASSYSGTGGYYGYTF. The DNA for the CDR3 is TGTGCCAGCAGTTACTCCGGGACAGGGGGCTACTATGGCTACACCTTC.

The chain is built from TRBV29-1 and TRBJ2-7; 7 bases line up with TRBD1. Germline-derived CDR1 and CDR2 are SQVTM and ANQGSEA. The trim removed 4 bases at V and 3 bases at J, leaving 12 bases unmatched. The CDR3 covers 15 residues. CDR3 residues: CSVARQGSPIYEQYF. CDR3 bases: TGCAGCGTTGCCCGACAGGGAAGTCCCATCTACGAGCAGTACTTC.

This sequence joins TRBV7-9 and TRBJ2-2, with TRBD2 as a possible D gene (5 bases). V lost 1 base, J lost 4 bases, and 10 bases lay in between. The germline CDR1 and CDR2 sequences are SEHNR and FQNEAQ (reference sequence). CDR3 length equals 15 residues. The CDR3 coding sequence is TGTGCCAGCAGCTTAGAGTGGGAGAGCACCGGGGAGCTGTTTTTT. Protein: CASSLEWESTGELFF.

V usage is TRBV18 and J usage is TRBJ2-1; D is perhaps TRBD2 (6 bases). Per germline, CDR1 KGHSH and CDR2 LQKENI. There are 16 residues in the CDR3. V lost 0 bases to trimming and J lost 1 base, with 10 bases between them. CDR3 coding DNA: TGTGCCAGCTCACCACCGAGACTAGGATCCTACAATGAGCAGTTCTTC. It translates to CASSPPRLGSYNEQFF.

The genes are TRBV30 and TRBJ2-3, with D perhaps matching TRBD1 (5 bases). V was clipped by 0 bases and J by 2 bases, with 6 bases between them. Per the germline V gene, CDR1 is GTSNPN and CDR2 is SVGIG (reference sequence). The CDR3 runs 13 residues. The CDR3 nucleotides read TGTGCCTGGAGTGTACAGGACACAGATACGCAGTATTTT. Translating gives CAWSVQDTDTQYF.

This chain connects TRBV7-9 to TRBJ2-2; D is undetermined. V lost 5 bases and J lost 6, with 10 bases in between. The germline CDR1 and CDR2 sequences are SEHNR and FQNEAQ (reference sequence). There are 13 residues in the CDR3. Here the CDR3 reads CASSLGEPGELFF. For the CDR3, the DNA is TGTGCCAGCAGCCTCGGAGAACCCGGGGAGCTGTTTTTT.

The chain joins TRBV5-1 to TRBJ1-2, with 8 bases that match TRBD1. Germline values: CDR1 SGHRS, CDR2 YFSETQ. This CDR3 spans 14 amino acids. Trimming took 4 bases from V and 8 from J; bases not matched to a gene: 10. The CDR3 protein is CASSPQGDGGGYTF. CDR3 nucleotides: TGCGCCAGCAGCCCACAGGGGGATGGGGGAGGCTACACCTTC.

V is TRBV6-4 and J is TRBJ1-3; tentatively, D is TRBD1 (6 bases). Germline V lookup: CDR1 MRHNA, CDR2 SNTAGT. Deletions cut 4 bases from V and 2 bases from J, with 15 bases between. CDR3 length equals 16 residues. The CDR3 is CASSGSRDKAGNTIYF. CDR3 coding DNA: TGTGCCAGCAGTGGTAGCCGGGACAAAGCTGGAAACACCATATATTTT.

The genes are TRBV30 and TRBJ2-3, with 8 bases fitting TRBD2. The CDR3 sequence is 15 residues long. Germline CDR1 GTSNPN, CDR2 SVGIG (reference sequence). The V segment lost 2 bases and the J segment 5 bases; nucleotides outside the gene matches: 9. The DNA for the CDR3 is TGTGCCTGGAGTTCCGCAGCGGGAGCCCTAGATACGCAGTATTTT. It yields the protein CAWSSAAGALDTQYF.

This chain uses TRBV4-2 with TRBJ2-4; a possible D gene is TRBD2 (6 bases). Looked up from germline, CDR1 is LGHNA and CDR2 is YNFKEQ. V dropped 1 base and J dropped 8 bases, with 15 bases sitting between them. The CDR3 sequence is 15 residues long. The DNA for the CDR3 is TGTGCCAGCAGCCAAGGACGTGGGAGGTTTGACATTCAGTACTTC. Encoded protein: CASSQGRGRFDIQYF.

This chain uses TRBV11-2 with TRBJ1-2, with 8 bases fitting TRBD1. The CDR3 length is 14 residues. Trimming removed 3 bases from V and 10 bases from J; junction bases left unmatched: 10. CDR1 is SGHAT, CDR2 FQNNGV, per germline. DNA of the CDR3: TGTGCCAGCAGCTTCGACGTCGGGACAGGAAACTACACCTTC. Translation: CASSFDVGTGNYTF. The whole variable domain, filled in from reference TRBV11-2 and TRBJ1-2, reads EAGVAQSPRYKIIEKRQSVAFWCNPISGHATLYWYQQILGQGPKLLIQFQNNGVVDDSQLPKDRFSAERLKGVDSTLKIQPAKLEDSAVYLCASSFDVGTGNYTFGSGTRLTVV.

The rearrangement uses TRBV28 and TRBJ2-1; possibly TRBD2 for D (6 bases). Germline V gene lookup returns CDR1 MDHEN and CDR2 SYDVKM. Trimming took 2 bases from V and 3 from J, leaving 14 bases between them. The CDR3 runs to 16 residues. In DNA, the CDR3 is TGTGCCAGCAGTTTACCGGAGGGGCGCGGCTACAATGAGCAGTTCTTC. Residues: CASSLPEGRGYNEQFF. Full variable domain (rest looked up from reference TRBV28 and TRBJ2-1): DVKVTQSSRYLVKRTGEKVFLECVQDMDHENMFWYRQDPGLGLRLIYFSYDVKMKEKGDIPEGYSVSREKKERFSLILESASTNQTSMYLCASSLPEGRGYNEQFFGPGTRLTVL.

The J gene is TRBJ2-2, the V gene TRBV28, with D perhaps TRBD1 (5 bases). This CDR3 region has 14 residues. Trimming shortened V by 3 bases and J by 7 bases, and 12 bases separated the two germline ends. The germline V gene encodes CDR1 MDHEN and CDR2 SYDVKM. CDR3 sequence (DNA): TGTGCCAGCAGTTTGATCAGGGCGAACGGGGAGCTGTTTTTT. It codes for CASSLIRANGELFF.

The chain combines TRBV7-9 with TRBJ1-3; D not certain. This CDR3 spans 14 amino acids. Trimming shortened V by 2 bases and J by 6 bases, and 11 bases separated the two germline ends. Germline-derived CDR1 and CDR2 are SEHNR and FQNEAQ (reference sequence). In DNA form, the CDR3 reads TGTGCCAGCAGCTTATTGGGAGGTGAAAACACCATATATTTT. It translates to CASSLLGGENTIYF.

The chain combines TRBV28 with TRBJ1-5; 12 nucleotides agree with TRBD1. Germline V gene lookup returns CDR1 MDHEN and CDR2 SYDVKM. The CDR3 is made up of 16 amino acids. Losses at the gene ends were 8 bases for V and 3 bases for J; bases not matched to a gene: 8. CDR3 sequence reads: CASSAGTGGFNQPQHF. The CDR3 nucleotides read TGTGCCAGCTCTGCCGGGACAGGGGGCTTCAATCAGCCCCAGCATTTT.

The V call is TRBV2, the J call TRBJ2-7; no reliable D call. Germline V CDR1 and CDR2: SNHLY, FYNNEI. V lost 5 bases and J 2 bases, leaving 7 bases between the germline ends. This CDR3 contains 12 residues. The CDR3 sequence: CASSYTPYEQYF. Written as DNA, the CDR3 is TGTGCCAGCAGTTATACACCCTACGAGCAGTACTTC.

V gene TRBV5-1 combines with J gene TRBJ1-4, with TRBD1 matching 8 bases. The CDR3 has 15 amino acids. CDR1 and CDR2 from the germline V gene are SGHRS and YFSETQ. The V and J ends lost 3 bases and 8 bases, in that order; junction bases with no gene match: 9. CDR3: CASSSQGARGEKLFF. The CDR3 region has the DNA TGCGCCAGCAGCTCTCAGGGGGCGCGGGGAGAAAAACTGTTTTTT.

V is TRBV2 and J is TRBJ1-1, with D tentatively TRBD1 (5 bases). The CDR3 spans 16 residues. Deletions cut 3 bases from V and 0 bases from J, with 14 bases between. The germline V gene has CDR1 SNHLY and CDR2 FYNNEI. The CDR3 sequence is CASSDNRKRMNTEAFF. Here the CDR3 DNA reads TGTGCCAGCAGTGACAACAGGAAAAGAATGAACACTGAAGCTTTCTTT.

The chain employs TRBV7-9 and TRBJ1-1; 9 bases map to TRBD1. Trimming at V came to 6 bases and at J to 5 bases, leaving 7 bases not matched to a gene. This CDR3 spans 14 amino acids. Germline V gene lookup returns CDR1 SEHNR and CDR2 FQNEAQ (reference sequence). CDR3 in amino acids: CASRKQGALTEAFF. CDR3 bases: TGTGCCAGCAGAAAACAGGGGGCGCTTACTGAAGCTTTCTTT.